The next 5 T cell receptor beta chains were all read from a single sample in a study of beta chain features in type 1 diabetes. The study reverse transcribed the entire isolated RNA, so it sequenced expressed TCRB transcripts. The method was immunoSEQ multiplex PCR; TCRdb's version includes in-frame clones alone and lacks a portion of them. The repertoire holds about 140,000 clones, with less than 10% as singletons. The sequenced material came from central memory CD4+ T cells from blood. The receptors originated from a woman aged 40-49 years in good health.

The gene calls are TRBV5-4 and TRBJ1-2; D is uncertain. The CDR3 sequence is 12 residues long. The V gene lost 3 bases and the J gene lost 5 bases, with 8 bases spanning the gap. Germline V CDR1 and CDR2: SGHNT, YYREEE (reference sequence). The CDR3 region has the DNA TGTGCCAGCAGCTCCCCGGGGTATGGCTACACCTTC. Amino acids: CASSSPGYGYTF.

The chain uses TRBV2 and TRBJ1-5; D is unclear. Germline loops: CDR1 SNHLY, CDR2 FYNNEI. Between the trimmed V and J ends, which lost 2 bases and 4 bases, there was a span of 12 bases. This CDR3 is built from 15 residues. CDR3 region: CASSEMAPWNQPQHF. As DNA, the CDR3 is TGTGCCAGCAGTGAAATGGCACCCTGGAATCAGCCCCAGCATTTT.

Worth noting for this clone: A much more abundant neighbour one base away suggests this may be a read error. V and J are TRBV7-9 and TRBJ1-1, with 7 bases aligning to TRBD1. The CDR3 spans 14 residues. V trimming: 5 bases; J trimming: 1 base; junction bases outside the gene matches: 4. Germline assignment: CDR1 SEHNR and CDR2 FQNEAQ (reference sequence). CDR3 nucleotide sequence: TGTGCCAGCAGCCCCCGGGACAGGAACACTGAAGCTTTCTTT. Amino acid sequence: CASSPRDRNTEAFF. The entire variable domain, with the rest obtained from reference TRBV7-9 and TRBJ1-1, is as follows: DTGVSQNPRHKITKRGQNVTFRCDPISEHNRLYWYRQTLGQGPEFLTYFQNEAQLEKSRLLSDRFSAERPKGSFSTLEIQRTEQGDSAMYLCASSPRDRNTEAFFGQGTRLTVV.

This clone was seen only a few times. This chain connects TRBV19 to TRBJ2-7; tentative D call: TRBD2 (5 bases). CDR3 length: 15 amino acids. Germline assignment: CDR1 LNHDA and CDR2 SQIVND (reference sequence). V shed 3 bases and J shed 2 bases, with 14 bases lying between them. CDR3 in DNA: TGTGCCAGTAGTATTATTGTGGGGAGCGCCTACGAGCAGTACTTC. Encoded protein: CASSIIVGSAYEQYF.

The CDR3 DNA is TGTGCCAGCTCTCCAAAAGGAGGGGGGGTTTACGAGCAGTACTTC. This gives the protein CASSPKGGGVYEQYF. J is TRBJ2-7 and V is TRBV18, with D tentatively TRBD2 (7 bases). CDR1 is KGHSH and CDR2 is LQKENI in the germline V gene. The CDR3 is made up of 15 amino acids. V lost 6 bases and J 4 bases, leaving 19 bases between the germline ends.